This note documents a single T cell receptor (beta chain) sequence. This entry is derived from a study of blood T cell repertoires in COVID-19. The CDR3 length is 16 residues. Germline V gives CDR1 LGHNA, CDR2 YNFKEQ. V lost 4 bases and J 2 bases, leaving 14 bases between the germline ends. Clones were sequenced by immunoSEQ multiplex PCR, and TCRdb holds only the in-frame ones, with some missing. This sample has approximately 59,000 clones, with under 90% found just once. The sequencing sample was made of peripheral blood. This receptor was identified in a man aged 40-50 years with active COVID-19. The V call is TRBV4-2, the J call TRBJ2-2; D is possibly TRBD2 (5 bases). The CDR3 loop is CASSPNPGTNTGELFF. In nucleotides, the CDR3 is TGTGCCAGCAGCCCTAATCCGGGAACCAACACCGGGGAGCTGTTTTTT.